Each of the 25 T cell receptor beta chains below was sequenced from the same sample in a study of T cell therapy after organ transplantation. Libraries were prepared by immunoSEQ multiplex PCR; TCRdb keeps only in-frame clonotypes and omits some of them. The repertoire holds 15,000 to 20,000 clones, with roughly four fifths as singletons. These receptors have no identified antigens. The time point here: 4-8 weeks after completion of therapy. Source: CD8+ T cells from blood, taken after autologous CMV-specific T cell therapy. The origin of the receptors is a human patient who had received a solid organ transplant and had CMV disease. The graft donor may account for some of the T cells.

The chain couples TRBV5-1 to TRBJ2-7; 7 nucleotides agree with TRBD1. Unmatched junction bases numbered 10, after V lost 0 bases and J lost 4 bases. Looked up from germline, CDR1 is SGHRS and CDR2 is YFSETQ. CDR3 size: 16 residues. The DNA of the CDR3 is TGCGCCAGCAGCTTGGGACAGGGCCGGGGCTTGTACGAGCAGTACTTC. Protein: CASSLGQGRGLYEQYF.

This chain links TRBV2 with TRBJ2-7; D perhaps matches TRBD1 (5 bases). Germline-derived CDR1 and CDR2 are SNHLY and FYNNEI. V lost 2 bases to trimming and J lost 3 bases, with 14 bases between them. The CDR3 runs 15 residues. The CDR3 DNA follows: TGTGCCAGCAGTGAATTAAGGCAGGGCCACTACGAGCAGTACTTC. Its translation is CASSELRQGHYEQYF.

The gene calls are TRBV7-2 and TRBJ2-7, with 7 bases matching TRBD2. The V and J ends lost 5 bases and 0 bases, in that order; junction bases with no gene match: 10. Per germline, CDR1 SGHTA and CDR2 FQGNSA. The CDR3 contains 16 residues. CDR3 loop: CASSPAGLSSSYEQYF. The CDR3 DNA reads TGTGCCAGCAGCCCAGCGGGACTGTCGAGCTCCTACGAGCAGTACTTC.

This rearrangement joins TRBV19 to TRBJ1-5; D not certain. Germline values: CDR1 LNHDA, CDR2 SQIVND (reference sequence). This CDR3 comprises 15 residues. Trimming left V 3 bases short and J 2 bases short, with 11 bases between. CDR3 loop: CASSIGHRGNQPQHF. The CDR3 bases are TGTGCCAGTAGTATCGGCCATCGGGGCAATCAGCCCCAGCATTTT.

On this clone: Other DNA sequences in the sample encode the same CDR3. This rearrangement joins TRBV13 to TRBJ2-7; 7 bases line up with TRBD1. The CDR3 sequence is 13 residues long. Germline CDR1 and CDR2: PRHDT and FYEKMQ (reference sequence). The ends lost 0 bases at V and 7 bases at J; junction bases unmatched: 3. Here the CDR3 DNA reads TGTGCCAGCAGCTTAGGGACAGGGAGTGAGCAGTACTTC. Translating gives CASSLGTGSEQYF.

The chain carries TRBV6-6 and TRBJ2-1; 7 nucleotides align to TRBD2. CDR3 size: 16 residues. V shed 5 bases and J 8 bases; nucleotides not matched to a gene: 15. CDR1 MNHNY and CDR2 SVGAGI come from the germline V gene (reference sequence). The CDR3 nucleotides are TGTGCCAGCAGTCAAACCCGCGGGGTAGCGGGCGATGAGCAGTTCTTC. The encoded protein is CASSQTRGVAGDEQFF.

The chain combines TRBV27 with TRBJ1-1; the D is unclear. The ends were cut back, 6 bases at V and 0 bases at J, with 11 bases in the middle. Germline-derived CDR1 and CDR2 are MNHEY and SMNVEV (reference sequence). This CDR3 spans 14 amino acids. The CDR3 DNA follows: TGTGCCAGCAGCCCCTACCGCATGAACACTGAAGCTTTCTTT. This encodes CASSPYRMNTEAFF.

The chain recombines TRBV7-9 with TRBJ2-7; perhaps TRBD2 as D (5 bases). The CDR3 loop spans 15 amino acids. Germline lookup yields CDR1 SEHNR and CDR2 FQNEAQ (reference sequence). V dropped 5 bases and J dropped 5 bases, with 19 bases sitting between them. The CDR3 DNA reads TGTGCCAGCAGCCCCTACGGGGATTTCGTGGACGAGCAGTACTTC. Protein: CASSPYGDFVDEQYF.

The gene calls are TRBV6-1 and TRBJ2-4, with D possibly being TRBD2 (6 bases). CDR3 length equals 12 residues. Germline-derived CDR1 and CDR2 are MNHNS and SASEGT. V gave up 5 bases and J gave up 5 bases, with 7 bases separating them. CDR3 residues: CASSPGENIQYF. CDR3 DNA: TGTGCCAGCAGTCCGGGAGAAAACATTCAGTACTTC.

The rearrangement links TRBV5-6 to TRBJ2-6; D ambiguous. The CDR3 has 15 residues. The V end was cut by 3 bases, the J end by 4 bases, with 11 bases between. Germline V gene sequence: CDR1 SGHDT, CDR2 YYEEEE. CDR3 sequence (DNA): TGTGCCAGCAGCTATCTGACACGAGGGGCCAACGTCCTGACTTTC. It is translated as CASSYLTRGANVLTF.

The chain is built from TRBV27 and TRBJ2-5, with 8 bases that match TRBD2. The germline gives CDR1 MNHEY, CDR2 SMNVEV (reference sequence). The V gene end was trimmed by 3 bases and the J gene end by 5 bases; junction bases not matched to a gene: 8. The CDR3 has 15 residues. CDR3 coding DNA: TGTGCCAGCAGTTTCCAAATAGCGGGACTGGAGACCCAGTACTTC. Residues: CASSFQIAGLETQYF.

The chain carries TRBV6-4 and TRBJ2-2; no clear D gene. This CDR3 is built from 15 residues. V shed 2 bases and J shed 5 bases, with 12 bases lying between them. CDR1 is MRHNA and CDR2 is SNTAGT in the germline V gene. The CDR3 region is CASSDGRGGTGELFF. As DNA, the CDR3 is TGTGCCAGCAGTGACGGTAGAGGTGGTACCGGGGAGCTGTTTTTT.

The chain joins TRBV6-5 to TRBJ1-2; no clear D gene. V lost 4 bases, J lost 3 bases, and 12 bases lay in between. This CDR3 has 14 residues. Germline V gene sequence: CDR1 MNHEY, CDR2 SVGAGI. The CDR3 DNA sequence: TGTGCCAGCAGTTCTGGGCTCGGATACTATGGCTACACCTTC. Translating gives CASSSGLGYYGYTF.

This chain joins TRBV11-1 and TRBJ1-1; D call uncertain. V lost 6 bases and J 7 bases, leaving 9 bases between the germline ends. CDR3 length equals 11 residues. Per the germline V gene, CDR1 is SGHAT and CDR2 is FQDESV (reference sequence). The CDR3 here is CASSSMGEAFF. The DNA of the CDR3 is TGTGCCAGCAGTTCCATGGGTGAAGCTTTCTTT. Filled out from reference TRBV11-1 and TRBJ1-1, the complete variable domain reads EAEVAQSPRYKITEKSQAVAFWCDPISGHATLYWYRQILGQGPELLVQFQDESVVDDSQLPKDRFSAERLKGVDSTLKIQPAELGDSAMYLCASSSMGEAFFGQGTRLTVV.

This clone was seen a handful of times. The chain employs TRBV4-1 and TRBJ1-5; no clear D gene. Trimming took off 2 bases at V and 6 bases at J, with 17 bases between the two ends. The CDR3 has 16 residues. Germline V gene lookup returns CDR1 MGHRA and CDR2 YSYEKL. The CDR3 DNA sequence: TGCGCCAGCAGCCAAAGAGACGGCGATGTCGGTCAGCCCCAGCATTTT. Its translation: CASSQRDGDVGQPQHF.

This chain joins TRBV7-8 and TRBJ1-1; weak D call: TRBD1 (6 bases). Trimming left V 2 bases short and J 4 bases short, with 14 bases between. The CDR3 has 15 residues. Germline V gene sequence: CDR1 SGHVS, CDR2 FQNEAQ. Here the CDR3 DNA reads TGTGCCAGCAGCTTACTTGGGGGGGCGGGCACTGAAGCTTTCTTT. Translated, it gives CASSLLGGAGTEAFF.

This clone was seen once. The CDR3 coding sequence is TGCGCCAGCAGCCTAGGGACTGAAGCTTTCTTT. This sequence encodes CASSLGTEAFF. J is TRBJ1-1 and V is TRBV4-3, with D hard to call. Between the trimmed V and J ends, which lost 4 bases and 5 bases, there was a span of 5 bases. Germline V gene data show CDR1 as LGHNA and CDR2 as YSLEER. This CDR3 is 11 amino acids long.

V and J are TRBV6-6 and TRBJ2-5; maybe TRBD1 (6 bases). Per germline, CDR1 MNHNY and CDR2 SVGAGI (reference sequence). V lost 2 bases and J 5 bases, leaving 18 bases between the germline ends. The CDR3 totals 16 residues. CDR3 in DNA: TGTGCCAGCAGTTACCTCCTTGGGGGCGGGCGGGAGACCCAGTACTTC. It is translated as CASSYLLGGGRETQYF.

The rearrangement links TRBV21-1 to TRBJ1-5. TRBV21-1 is a recognized pseudogene. CDR3 length: 16 amino acids. The CDR3 protein is CASRSRSPPWGQPQHF. In DNA, the CDR3 is TGTGCCAGCAGAAGCCGGAGTCCCCCATGGGGGCAGCCCCAGCATTTT.

As regards this clone: Other DNA sequences within the sample encode an identical CDR3. The chain's CDR3 is CASSYGGTEAFF. CDR3 in DNA: TGTGCCAGCAGTTACGGAGGGACTGAAGCTTTCTTT. The chain combines TRBV6-5 with TRBJ1-1, with D hard to call. Germline V gene sequence: CDR1 MNHEY, CDR2 SVGAGI. The CDR3 loop spans 12 amino acids. Trimming cost V 2 bases and J 5 bases, with 6 bases left between them.

This chain joins TRBV18 and TRBJ1-4; D possibly corresponds to TRBD1 (5 bases). CDR1 and CDR2 (germline): KGHSH, LQKENI. The CDR3 is 16 residues long. Trimming shortened V by 3 bases and J by 3 bases, and 14 bases separated the two germline ends. The CDR3 loop is CASSPTVEGPNEKLFF. The CDR3 DNA is TGTGCCAGCTCACCGACCGTTGAGGGACCTAATGAAAAACTGTTTTTT.

The chain employs TRBV7-8 and TRBJ1-2; 7 nucleotides agree with TRBD1. The CDR3 is 16 residues long. After removal of 1 base from V and 3 bases from J, the junction contained 8 bases not matched to a gene. Germline-derived CDR1 and CDR2 are SGHVS and FQNEAQ. Written as DNA, the CDR3 is TGTGCCAGCAGCTTAGGGTCTGAGGGGGCCTACTATGGCTACACCTTC. The encoded protein is CASSLGSEGAYYGYTF.

The genes are TRBV6-5 and TRBJ2-7, with no clear D. Germline-derived CDR1 and CDR2 are MNHEY and SVGAGI. CDR3 size: 13 residues. V lost 2 bases, J lost 0 bases, and 5 bases lay in between. This chain's CDR3 is CASSYSSSYEQYF. The DNA of the CDR3 is TGTGCCAGCAGTTACAGTAGCTCCTACGAGCAGTACTTC.

V gene TRBV30 combines with J gene TRBJ1-5, with a possible D match to TRBD1 (6 bases). Germline assignment: CDR1 GTSNPN and CDR2 SVGIG (reference sequence). CDR3 length: 13 amino acids. V was trimmed by 3 bases and J by 8 bases, leaving 14 bases between them. CDR3 bases: TGTGCCTGGAGCGACAGGTTGGGGGAGCCCCAGCATTTT. Amino acid sequence: CAWSDRLGEPQHF.

CDR3 loop: CASSPSPRGEQFF. For the CDR3, the DNA is TGTGCCAGCAGTCCCTCTCCACGAGGCGAGCAGTTCTTC. V usage is TRBV6-5 and J usage is TRBJ2-1; D not resolved. Looked up from germline, CDR1 is MNHEY and CDR2 is SVGAGI. Trimming cost V 5 bases and J 10 bases, with 15 bases left between them. The CDR3 is made up of 13 amino acids.